This TCR beta chain was sequenced for a study of Ad26.COV2.S vaccination and SARS-CoV-2 variants (dated by TCRdb to about 2021). As for the study more broadly: TCRbeta repertoire sequencing was used to assess the specificity and breadth of SARS-CoV-2-reactive T cell receptors after Ad26.COV2.S vaccination. The TCR-sequenced set comprised approximately 32 samples: about 19 Ad26.COV2.S vaccine recipients, 5 placebo recipients and 8 SARS-CoV-2 convalescent individuals. Study-wide conclusions, independent of this receptor: Ad26.COV2.S recipients had higher spike-specific TCR breadth than placebo recipients (P = 0.0014). The authors noted that total T cell responses may have been underestimated by the TCR breadth and depth analyses. Substantial breadth of spike-specific CD8+ and CD4+ T cell responses was reported after vaccination. Vaccine and placebo recipients had similar non-spike TCR breadth, a finding consistent with the vaccine containing only spike.

The immunoSEQ Assay was used to sequence TCRbeta CDR3 regions. After extraction, genomic DNA underwent amplification by bias-controlled multiplex PCR, followed by high-throughput sequencing. Per the source publication's procedure: To quantify the absolute abundance of every unique TCRbeta CDR3 region, sequences were collapsed and filtered. T cell fraction was estimated by normalizing TCRbeta template counts to usable DNA, which was measured by amplifying reference genes present in all nucleated cells. Repertoire TCRs were annotated as SARS-CoV-2-specific when V gene, CDR3 amino acid sequence and J gene were exactly matched to a known reactive TCR set. The reference SARS-CoV-2 TCR set came from MIRA and was filtered for enrichment in COVID-19-positive ImmuneCODE repertoires, removing public or cross-reactive TCRs. Using the MIRA antigens, annotated TCRs were further analysed by specific ORF or by position within an ORF. Breadth was defined as annotated unique rearrangements over total unique productive rearrangements; depth was the summed frequency of those rearrangements. TCR breadth was compared between groups using two-sided Wilcoxon rank-sum tests. TCRdb re-hosts the immuneACCESS table, in-frame sequences only. Its copies lack some clones; in the studies checked, an unresolved V gene accounts for under half of them, and the cause for the rest is not known. Clone size and the V and J calls come from that table; the DNA yielded D and trimming. The sample profile shows some 190,000 clones; around 88% of them were found once. The ten largest clones represent under 7.5% of the sample.

As to this clone: It lacks a known antigen. Within one base of it there is no much larger clone, and no base qualities were kept.

The CDR3 runs 16 residues from the cysteine to the phenylalanine. CDR3 DNA is the only sequence kept; it has 48 bases, read in frame from the first base. V is pared back by 0 bases and J by 1 base, with 13 bases lying between the germline termini. Based on the germline V gene, the CDR1 and CDR2 sequences are SQVTM and ANQGSEA. Reading the label with the study, this specimen's time point is: individuals recovered from natural SARS-CoV-2 infection. The sample here was peripheral blood, taken after recovery from COVID-19. This chain joins TRBV29-1 to TRBJ2-1; TRBD2 is perhaps the D gene, given 5 matching bases. This sequence was found in a human donor who had recovered from COVID-19. The CDR3 has the sequence CSVEDDSALSYNEQFF. The DNA sequence follows: TGCAGCGTTGAAGACGATAGCGCACTATCCTACAATGAGCAGTTCTTC.